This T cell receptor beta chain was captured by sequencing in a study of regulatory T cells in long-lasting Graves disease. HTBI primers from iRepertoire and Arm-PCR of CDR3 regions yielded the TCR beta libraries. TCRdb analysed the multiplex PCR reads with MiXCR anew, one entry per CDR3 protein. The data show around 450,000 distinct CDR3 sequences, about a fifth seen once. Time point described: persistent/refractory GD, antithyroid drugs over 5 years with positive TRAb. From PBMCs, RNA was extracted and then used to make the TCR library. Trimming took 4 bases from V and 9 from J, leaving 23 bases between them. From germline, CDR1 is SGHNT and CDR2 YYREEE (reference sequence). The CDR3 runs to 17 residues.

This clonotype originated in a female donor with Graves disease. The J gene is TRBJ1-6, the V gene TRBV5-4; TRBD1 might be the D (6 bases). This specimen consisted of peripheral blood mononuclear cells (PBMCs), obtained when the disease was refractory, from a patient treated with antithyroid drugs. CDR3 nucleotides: TGTGCCAGCAGCCCCGAGGGGGGGGCTTCTCTGGGTTCACCCCTCCACTTT. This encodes CASSPEGGASLGSPLHF. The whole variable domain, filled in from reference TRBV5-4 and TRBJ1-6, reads ETGVTQSPTHLIKTRGQQVTLRCSSQSGHNTVSWYQQALGQGPQFIFQYYREEENGRGNFPPRFSGLQFPNYSSELNVNALELDDSALYLCASSPEGGASLGSPLHFGNGTRLTVT.